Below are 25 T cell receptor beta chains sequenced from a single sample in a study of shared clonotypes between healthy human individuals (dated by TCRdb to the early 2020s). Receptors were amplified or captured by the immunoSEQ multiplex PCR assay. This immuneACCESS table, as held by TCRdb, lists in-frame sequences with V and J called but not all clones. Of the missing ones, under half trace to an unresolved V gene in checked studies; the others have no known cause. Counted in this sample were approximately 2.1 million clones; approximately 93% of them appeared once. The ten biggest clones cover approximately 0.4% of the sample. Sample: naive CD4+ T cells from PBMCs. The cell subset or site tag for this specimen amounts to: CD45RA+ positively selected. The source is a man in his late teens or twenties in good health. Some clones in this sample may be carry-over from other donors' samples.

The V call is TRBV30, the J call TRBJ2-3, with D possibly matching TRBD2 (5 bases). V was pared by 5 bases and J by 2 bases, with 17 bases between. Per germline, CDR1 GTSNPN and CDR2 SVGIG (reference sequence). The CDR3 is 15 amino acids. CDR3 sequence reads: CAWGSPQRYTDTQYF. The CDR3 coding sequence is TGTGCCTGGGGGAGTCCCCAGCGGTACACAGATACGCAGTATTTT. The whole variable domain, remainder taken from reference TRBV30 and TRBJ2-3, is SQTIHQWPATLVQPVGSPLSLECTVEGTSNPNLYWYRQAAGRGLQLLFYSVGIGQISSEVPQNLSASRPQDRQFILSSKKLLLSDSGFYLCAWGSPQRYTDTQYFGPGTRLTVL.

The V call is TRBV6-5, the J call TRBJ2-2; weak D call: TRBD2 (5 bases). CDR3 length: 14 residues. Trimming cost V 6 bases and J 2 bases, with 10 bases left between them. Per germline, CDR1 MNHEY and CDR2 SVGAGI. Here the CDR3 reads CASRRGSNTGELFF. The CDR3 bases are TGTGCCAGCAGACGCGGGTCCAACACCGGGGAGCTGTTTTTT.

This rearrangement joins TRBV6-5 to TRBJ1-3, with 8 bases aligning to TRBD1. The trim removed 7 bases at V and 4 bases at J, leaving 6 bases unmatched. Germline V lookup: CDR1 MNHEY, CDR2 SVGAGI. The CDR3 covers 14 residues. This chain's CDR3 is CASKGRGLGNTIYF. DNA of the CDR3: TGTGCCAGCAAAGGCAGGGGGCTGGGAAACACCATATATTTT.

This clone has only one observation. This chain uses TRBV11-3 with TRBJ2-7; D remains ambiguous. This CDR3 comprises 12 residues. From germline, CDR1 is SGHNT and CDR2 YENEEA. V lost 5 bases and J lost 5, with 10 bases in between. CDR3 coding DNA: TGTGCCAGCAGCCTCCGAGGCGACGAGCAGTACTTC. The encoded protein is CASSLRGDEQYF.

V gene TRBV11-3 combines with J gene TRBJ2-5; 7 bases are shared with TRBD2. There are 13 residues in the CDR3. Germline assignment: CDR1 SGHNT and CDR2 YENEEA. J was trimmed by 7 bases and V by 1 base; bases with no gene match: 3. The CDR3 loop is CASSLGSGGTQYF. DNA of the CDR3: TGTGCCAGCAGCTTAGGGTCGGGGGGGACCCAGTACTTC.

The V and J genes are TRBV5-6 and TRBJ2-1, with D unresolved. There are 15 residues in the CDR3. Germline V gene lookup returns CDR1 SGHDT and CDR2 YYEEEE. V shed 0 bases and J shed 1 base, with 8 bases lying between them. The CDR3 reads CASSLGIRSYNEQFF. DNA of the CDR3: TGTGCCAGCAGCTTGGGTATTAGGTCCTACAATGAGCAGTTCTTC.

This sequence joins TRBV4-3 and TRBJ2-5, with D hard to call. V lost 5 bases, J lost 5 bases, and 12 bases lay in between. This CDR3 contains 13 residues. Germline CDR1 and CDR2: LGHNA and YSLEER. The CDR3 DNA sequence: TGCGCCAGCAGCTCGCCTAGTGACGAGACCCAGTACTTC. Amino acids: CASSSPSDETQYF.

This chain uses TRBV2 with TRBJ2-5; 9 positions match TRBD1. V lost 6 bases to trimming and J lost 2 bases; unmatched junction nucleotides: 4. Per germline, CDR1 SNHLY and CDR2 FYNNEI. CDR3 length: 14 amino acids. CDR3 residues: CASSWDRVQETQYF. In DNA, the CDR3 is TGTGCCAGCAGCTGGGACAGGGTTCAAGAGACCCAGTACTTC.

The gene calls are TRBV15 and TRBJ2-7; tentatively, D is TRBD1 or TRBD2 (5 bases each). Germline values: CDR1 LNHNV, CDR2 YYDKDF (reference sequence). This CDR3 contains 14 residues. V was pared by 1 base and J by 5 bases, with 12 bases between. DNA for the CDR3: TGTGCCACCAGCAGAGGGGGGAGCCCGCACGAGCAGTACTTC. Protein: CATSRGGSPHEQYF.

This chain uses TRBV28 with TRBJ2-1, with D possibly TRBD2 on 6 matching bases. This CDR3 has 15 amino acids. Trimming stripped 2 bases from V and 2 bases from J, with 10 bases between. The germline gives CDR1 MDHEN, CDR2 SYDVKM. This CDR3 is CASSLVGGTYNEQFF. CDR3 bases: TGTGCCAGCAGTTTAGTTGGGGGGACCTACAATGAGCAGTTCTTC.

DNA of the CDR3: TGTGCCAGCAGCCCACTAGCGGGAGGGCATGGGGAGCTGTTTTTT. It yields the protein CASSPLAGGHGELFF. The chain recombines TRBV7-3 with TRBJ2-2, with TRBD2 matching over 13 bases. There are 15 residues in the CDR3. Trimming took 5 bases from V and 8 from J; bases not matched to a gene: 5. Germline CDR1 reads SGHTA; CDR2 reads FQGTGA.

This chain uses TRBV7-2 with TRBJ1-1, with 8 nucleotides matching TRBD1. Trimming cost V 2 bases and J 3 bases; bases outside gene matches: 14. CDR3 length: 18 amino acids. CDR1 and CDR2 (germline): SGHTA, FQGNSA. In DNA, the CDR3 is TGTGCCAGCAGCTTAACAATCGGACAGGGAAGAACATACACTGAAGCTTTCTTT. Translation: CASSLTIGQGRTYTEAFF.

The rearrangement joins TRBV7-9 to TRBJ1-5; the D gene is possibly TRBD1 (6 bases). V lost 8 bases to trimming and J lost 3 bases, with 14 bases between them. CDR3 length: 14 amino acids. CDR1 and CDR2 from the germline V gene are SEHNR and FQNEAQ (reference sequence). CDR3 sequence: CASSRDNYNQPQHF. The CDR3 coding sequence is TGTGCCAGCTCACGGGACAATTACAATCAGCCCCAGCATTTT.

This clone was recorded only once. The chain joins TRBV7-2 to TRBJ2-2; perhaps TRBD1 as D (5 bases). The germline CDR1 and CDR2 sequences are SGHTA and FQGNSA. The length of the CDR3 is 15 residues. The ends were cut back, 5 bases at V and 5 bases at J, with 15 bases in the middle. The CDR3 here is CASSISTDLTGELFF. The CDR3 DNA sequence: TGTGCCAGCAGCATCTCGACAGACTTGACCGGGGAGCTGTTTTTT. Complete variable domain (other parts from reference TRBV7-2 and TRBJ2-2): GAGVSQSPSNKVTEKGKDVELRCDPISGHTALYWYRQSLGQGLEFLIYFQGNSAPDKSGLPSDRFSAERTGGSVSTLTIQRTQQEDSAVYLCASSISTDLTGELFFGEGSRLTVL.

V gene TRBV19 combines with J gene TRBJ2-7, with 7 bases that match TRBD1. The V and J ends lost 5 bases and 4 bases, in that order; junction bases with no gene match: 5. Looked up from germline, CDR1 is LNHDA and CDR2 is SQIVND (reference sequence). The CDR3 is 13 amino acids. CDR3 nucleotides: TGTGCCAGTAGTGCCTCAGGGGGTTACGAGCAGTACTTC. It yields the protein CASSASGGYEQYF.

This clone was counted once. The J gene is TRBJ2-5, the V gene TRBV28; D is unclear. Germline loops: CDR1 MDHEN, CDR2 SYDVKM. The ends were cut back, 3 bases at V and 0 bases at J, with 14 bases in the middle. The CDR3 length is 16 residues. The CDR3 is CASSLFRHSNQETQYF. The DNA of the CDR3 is TGTGCCAGCAGTTTGTTCAGGCACAGCAACCAAGAGACCCAGTACTTC.

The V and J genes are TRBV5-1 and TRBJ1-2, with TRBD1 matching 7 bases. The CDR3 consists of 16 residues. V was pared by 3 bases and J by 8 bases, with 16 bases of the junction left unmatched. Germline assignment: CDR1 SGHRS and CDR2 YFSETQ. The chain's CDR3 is CASSSDIDRAIGGYTF. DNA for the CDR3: TGCGCCAGCAGCTCCGATATTGACAGGGCTATCGGCGGCTACACCTTC.

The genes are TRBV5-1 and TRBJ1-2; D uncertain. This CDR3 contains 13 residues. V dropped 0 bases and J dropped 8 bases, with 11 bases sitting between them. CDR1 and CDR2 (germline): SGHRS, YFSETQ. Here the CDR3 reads CASSLGGRSGYTF. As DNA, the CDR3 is TGCGCCAGCAGCTTGGGAGGACGAAGCGGCTACACCTTC.

The CDR3 loop is CASSLVGVPYEQYF. CDR3 nucleotides: TGTGCCAGCAGTTTAGTGGGAGTGCCCTACGAGCAGTACTTC. The V and J genes are TRBV28 and TRBJ2-7; D possibly corresponds to TRBD2 (5 bases). The CDR3 consists of 14 residues. Germline V gene lookup returns CDR1 MDHEN and CDR2 SYDVKM. The V end lost 2 bases, the J end lost 2 bases, and 10 bases lay between the germline ends. Combining the CDR3 with reference TRBV28 and TRBJ2-7 gives the whole variable domain DVKVTQSSRYLVKRTGEKVFLECVQDMDHENMFWYRQDPGLGLRLIYFSYDVKMKEKGDIPEGYSVSREKKERFSLILESASTNQTSMYLCASSLVGVPYEQYFGPGTRLTVT.

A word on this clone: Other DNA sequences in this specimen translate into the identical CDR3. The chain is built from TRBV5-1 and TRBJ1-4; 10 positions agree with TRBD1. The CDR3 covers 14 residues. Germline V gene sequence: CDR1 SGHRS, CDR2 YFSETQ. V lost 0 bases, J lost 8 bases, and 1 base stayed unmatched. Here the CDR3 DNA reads TGCGCCAGCAGCTTGGGACAGGGGGCAGAAAAACTGTTTTTT. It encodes CASSLGQGAEKLFF.

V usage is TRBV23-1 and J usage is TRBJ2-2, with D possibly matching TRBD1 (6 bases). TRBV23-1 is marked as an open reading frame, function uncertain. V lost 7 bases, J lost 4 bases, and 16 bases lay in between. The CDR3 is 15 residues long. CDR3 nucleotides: TGCGCCAGCACCCCCCCCGACAGGTGCACCGGGGAGCTGTTTTTT. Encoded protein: CASTPPDRCTGELFF.

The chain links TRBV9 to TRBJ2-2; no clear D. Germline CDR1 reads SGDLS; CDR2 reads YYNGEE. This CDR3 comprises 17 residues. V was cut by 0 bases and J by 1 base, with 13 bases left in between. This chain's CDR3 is CASSVDSYSMNTGELFF. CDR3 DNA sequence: TGTGCCAGCAGCGTAGACAGCTACTCTATGAACACCGGGGAGCTGTTTTTT.

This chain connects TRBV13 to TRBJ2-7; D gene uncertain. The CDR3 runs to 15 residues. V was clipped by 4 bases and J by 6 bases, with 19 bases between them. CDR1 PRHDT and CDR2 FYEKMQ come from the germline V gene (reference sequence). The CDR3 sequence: CASSSRTRRFTEQYF. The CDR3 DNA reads TGTGCCAGCAGCTCGCGAACAAGGCGCTTCACCGAGCAGTACTTC.

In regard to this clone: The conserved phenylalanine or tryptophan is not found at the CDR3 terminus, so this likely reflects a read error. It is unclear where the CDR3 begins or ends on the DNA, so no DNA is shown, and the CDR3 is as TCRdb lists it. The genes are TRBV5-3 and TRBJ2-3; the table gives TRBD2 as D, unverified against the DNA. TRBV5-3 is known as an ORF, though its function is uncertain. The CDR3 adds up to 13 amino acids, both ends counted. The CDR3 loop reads CARSLFGGAGGPP.

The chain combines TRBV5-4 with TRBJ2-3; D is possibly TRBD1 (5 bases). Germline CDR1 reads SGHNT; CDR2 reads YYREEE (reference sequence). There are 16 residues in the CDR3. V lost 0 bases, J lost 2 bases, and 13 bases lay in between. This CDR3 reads CASSLEGATNTDTQYF. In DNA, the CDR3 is TGTGCCAGCAGCTTGGAAGGGGCTACAAACACAGATACGCAGTATTTT.